Listed below are T cell receptor beta chains from one sample, sequenced in a study of T cell repertoires in ileal Crohn's disease. Assay used: immunoSEQ multiplex PCR; TCRdb lists only in-frame clones, some missing. In the table there are 15,000 to 20,000 clones, about 92% of which are singletons. The material sequenced was ileal tissue. These TCRs come from an adult with Crohn's disease. Both conserved end residues are part of each CDR3. Each record gives: D gene, J gene, V gene, clone size, CDR3 DNA, CDR3 protein. D genes are given only for firm matches. Clone size is shown for a subset of rows, as once, few, many or a class of expanded clone.

- TRBJ2-3 TRBV27 - TGTGCCAGCAGTAGAGGGGGGGTGATAGATACGCAGTATTTT CASSRGGVIDTQYF
TRBD1 TRBJ2-1 TRBV19 - TGTGCCAGTTCCAAGGGGACAGAGTACAATGAGCAGTTCTTC CASSKGTEYNEQFF
TRBD1 TRBJ1-6 TRBV5-1 - TGCGCCAGCAGCTTGGCGGTCGGCCAGGGGGATTCACCCCTCCACTTT CASSLAVGQGDSPLHF
TRBD1 TRBJ2-7 TRBV7-6 once TGTGCCAGCAGCTTATCCGGGACAGGGGAGCAGTACTTC CASSLSGTGEQYF
TRBD1 TRBJ1-1 TRBV4-2 - TGTGCCAGCAGCCAAGAGAAGGACAGGGGGGCTTTCTTT CASSQEKDRGAFF
TRBD1 TRBJ1-2 TRBV27 - TGTGCCAGCAGTTTCGAGGGGGCGCGGAGTTTGCGTGGCTACACCTTC CASSFEGARSLRGYTF
- TRBJ1-5 TRBV27 - TGTGCCAGCAGTTTTAGGGGGAGCAATCAGCCCCAGCATTTT CASSFRGSNQPQHF
- TRBJ1-2 TRBV6-5 - TGTGCCAGCAGTTATGGGGGGGAGCACTATGGCTACACCTTC CASSYGGEHYGYTF
- TRBJ1-6 TRBV2 - TGTGCCAGGTCTAAGGGGGATTCACCCCTCCACTTT CARSKGDSPLHF
- TRBJ2-7 TRBV29-1 - TGCAGCGTTGAAGGCGGAGGGGGGGATTACGAGCAGTACTTC CSVEGGGGDYEQYF
- TRBJ2-4 TRBV18 - TGTGCCAGCTCACCCCAGGGTTCGGCCAAAAACATTCAGTACTTC CASSPQGSAKNIQYF
TRBD1 TRBJ2-1 TRBV5-1 once TGCGCCAGCAGCGTAACCTCCCCGGACAGGGGGCTAATTGAGCAGTTCTTC CASSVTSPDRGLIEQFF
- TRBJ2-5 TRBV11-2 - TGTGCCAGCAGCTTAGGGCTTTTCCAAGAGACCCAGTACTTC CASSLGLFQETQYF
- TRBJ1-1 TRBV30 - TGTGCCTGGAGTGTAATGGGGGCATGGACTGAAGCTTTCTTT CAWSVMGAWTEAFF
- TRBJ1-1 TRBV29-1 - TGCAGCGCTCTACAGGGCACGAACACTGAAGCTTTCTTT CSALQGTNTEAFF